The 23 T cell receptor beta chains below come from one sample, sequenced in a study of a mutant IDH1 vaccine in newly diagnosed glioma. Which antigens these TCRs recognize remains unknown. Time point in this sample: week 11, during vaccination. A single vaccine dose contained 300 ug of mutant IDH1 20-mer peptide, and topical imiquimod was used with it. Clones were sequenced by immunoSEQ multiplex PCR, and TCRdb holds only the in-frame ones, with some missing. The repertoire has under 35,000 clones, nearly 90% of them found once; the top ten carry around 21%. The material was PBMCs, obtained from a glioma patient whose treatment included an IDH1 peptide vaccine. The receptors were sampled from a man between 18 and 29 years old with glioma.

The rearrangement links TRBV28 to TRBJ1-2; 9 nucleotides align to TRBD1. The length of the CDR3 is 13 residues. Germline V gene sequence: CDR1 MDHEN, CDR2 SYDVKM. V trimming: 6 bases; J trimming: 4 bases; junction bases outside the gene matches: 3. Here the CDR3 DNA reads TGTGCCAGCAGGACAGGGGGAACCTATGGCTACACCTTC. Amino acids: CASRTGGTYGYTF.

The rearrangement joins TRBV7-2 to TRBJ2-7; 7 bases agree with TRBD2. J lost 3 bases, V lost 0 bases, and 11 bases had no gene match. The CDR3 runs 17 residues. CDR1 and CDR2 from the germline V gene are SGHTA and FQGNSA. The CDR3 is CASSLAPPSGVSYEQYF. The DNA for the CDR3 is TGTGCCAGCAGCTTAGCCCCCCCTAGCGGAGTCAGCTACGAGCAGTACTTC.

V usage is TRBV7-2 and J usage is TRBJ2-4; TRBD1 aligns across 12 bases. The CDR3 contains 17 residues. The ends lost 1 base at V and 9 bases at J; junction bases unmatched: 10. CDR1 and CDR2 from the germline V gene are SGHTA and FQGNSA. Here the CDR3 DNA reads TGTGCCAGCAGCTTAGTATCGGGGGGACAGGGGGCGGGCATTCAGTACTTC. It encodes CASSLVSGGQGAGIQYF.

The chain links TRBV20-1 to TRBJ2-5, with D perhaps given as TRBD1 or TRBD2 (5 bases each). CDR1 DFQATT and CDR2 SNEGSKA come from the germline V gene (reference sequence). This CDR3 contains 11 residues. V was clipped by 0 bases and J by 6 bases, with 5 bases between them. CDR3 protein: CSAREGQTQYF. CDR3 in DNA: TGCAGTGCTAGAGAGGGACAGACCCAGTACTTC.

The CDR3 reads CASSLGPAAGRSGNTIYF. Here the CDR3 DNA reads TGTGCCAGCAGTTTAGGTCCCGCGGCGGGTCGGTCTGGAAACACCATATATTTT. J is TRBJ1-3 and V is TRBV28; D remains ambiguous. Germline V gene sequence: CDR1 MDHEN, CDR2 SYDVKM. CDR3 length: 18 amino acids. The V gene lost 2 bases and the J gene lost 1 base, with 18 bases spanning the gap. The entire variable domain, with the rest obtained from reference TRBV28 and TRBJ1-3, is as follows: DVKVTQSSRYLVKRTGEKVFLECVQDMDHENMFWYRQDPGLGLRLIYFSYDVKMKEKGDIPEGYSVSREKKERFSLILESASTNQTSMYLCASSLGPAAGRSGNTIYFGEGSWLTVV.

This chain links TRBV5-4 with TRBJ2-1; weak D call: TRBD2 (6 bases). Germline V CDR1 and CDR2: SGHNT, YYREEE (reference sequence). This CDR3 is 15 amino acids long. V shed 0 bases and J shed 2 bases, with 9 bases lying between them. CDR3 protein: CASSLAGAAYNEQFF. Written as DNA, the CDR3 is TGTGCCAGCAGCTTGGCGGGAGCAGCCTACAATGAGCAGTTCTTC.

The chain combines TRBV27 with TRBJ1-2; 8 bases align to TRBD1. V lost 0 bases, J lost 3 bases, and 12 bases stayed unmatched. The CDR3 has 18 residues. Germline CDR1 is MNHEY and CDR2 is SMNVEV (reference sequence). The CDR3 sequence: CASSLSYIQGAADYGYTF. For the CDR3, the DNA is TGTGCCAGCAGTTTATCATACATTCAGGGGGCGGCGGACTATGGCTACACCTTC.

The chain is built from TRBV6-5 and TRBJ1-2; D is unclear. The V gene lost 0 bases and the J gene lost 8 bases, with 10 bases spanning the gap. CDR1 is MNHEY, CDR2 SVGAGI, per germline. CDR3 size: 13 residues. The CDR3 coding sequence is TGTGCCAGCAGTTACTCGAAGGTTCTGGGCTACACCTTC. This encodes CASSYSKVLGYTF.

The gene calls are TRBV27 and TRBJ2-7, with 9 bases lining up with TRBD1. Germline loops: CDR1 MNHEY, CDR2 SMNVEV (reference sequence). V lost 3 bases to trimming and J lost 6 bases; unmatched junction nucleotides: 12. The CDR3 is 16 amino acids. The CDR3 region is CASSFLPGTGLAEQYF. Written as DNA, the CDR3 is TGTGCCAGCAGTTTTCTGCCCGGGACAGGGCTGGCCGAGCAGTACTTC.

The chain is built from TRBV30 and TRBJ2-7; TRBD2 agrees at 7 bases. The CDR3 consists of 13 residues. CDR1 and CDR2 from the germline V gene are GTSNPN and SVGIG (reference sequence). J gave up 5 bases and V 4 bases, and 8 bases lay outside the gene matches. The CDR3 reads CAWMAGREDEQYF. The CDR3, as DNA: TGTGCCTGGATGGCGGGACGGGAGGACGAGCAGTACTTC.

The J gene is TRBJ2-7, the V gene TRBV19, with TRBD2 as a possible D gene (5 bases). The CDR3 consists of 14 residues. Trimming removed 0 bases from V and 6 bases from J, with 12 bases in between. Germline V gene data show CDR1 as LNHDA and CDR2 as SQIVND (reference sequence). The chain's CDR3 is CASSIDGGYSEQYF. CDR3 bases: TGTGCCAGTAGTATAGACGGAGGATATAGCGAGCAGTACTTC. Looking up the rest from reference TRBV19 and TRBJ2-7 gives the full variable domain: DGGITQSPKYLFRKEGQNVTLSCEQNLNHDAMYWYRQDPGQGLRLIYYSQIVNDFQKGDIAEGYSVSREKKESFPLTVTSAQKNPTAFYLCASSIDGGYSEQYFGPGTRLTVT.

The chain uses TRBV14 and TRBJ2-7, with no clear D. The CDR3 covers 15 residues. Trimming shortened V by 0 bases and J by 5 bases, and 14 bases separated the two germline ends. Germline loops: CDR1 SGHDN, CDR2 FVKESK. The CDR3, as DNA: TGTGCCAGCAGCCAAGATGTGGCATCGGTAGACGAGCAGTACTTC. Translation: CASSQDVASVDEQYF.

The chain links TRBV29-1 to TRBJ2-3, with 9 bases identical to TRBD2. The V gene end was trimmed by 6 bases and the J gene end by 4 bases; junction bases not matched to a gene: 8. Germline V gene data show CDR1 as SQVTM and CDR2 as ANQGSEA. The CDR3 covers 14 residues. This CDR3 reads CSVGLAGVADTQYF. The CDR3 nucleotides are TGCAGCGTGGGATTAGCGGGAGTCGCAGATACGCAGTATTTT.

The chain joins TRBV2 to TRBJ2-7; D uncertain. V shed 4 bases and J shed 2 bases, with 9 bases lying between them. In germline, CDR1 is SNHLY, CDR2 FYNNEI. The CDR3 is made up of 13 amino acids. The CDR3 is CASSGPTAYEQYF. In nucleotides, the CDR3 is TGTGCCAGCAGTGGTCCTACCGCCTACGAGCAGTACTTC.

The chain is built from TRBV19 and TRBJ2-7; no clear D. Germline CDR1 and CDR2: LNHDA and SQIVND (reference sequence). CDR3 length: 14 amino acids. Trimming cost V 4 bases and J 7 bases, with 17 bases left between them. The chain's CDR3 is CASSRSPGIGEQYF. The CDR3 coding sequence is TGTGCCAGTAGTAGGAGCCCTGGGATAGGTGAGCAGTACTTC.

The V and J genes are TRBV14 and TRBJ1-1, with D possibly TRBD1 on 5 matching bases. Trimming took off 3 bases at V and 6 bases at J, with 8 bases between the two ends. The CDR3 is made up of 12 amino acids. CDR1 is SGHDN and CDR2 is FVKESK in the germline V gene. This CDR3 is CASSQGGAEAFF. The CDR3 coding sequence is TGTGCCAGCAGCCAGGGGGGGGCTGAAGCTTTCTTT.

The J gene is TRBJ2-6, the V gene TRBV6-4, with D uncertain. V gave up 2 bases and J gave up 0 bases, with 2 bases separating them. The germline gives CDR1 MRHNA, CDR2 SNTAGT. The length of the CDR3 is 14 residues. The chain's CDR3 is CASSDNSGANVLTF. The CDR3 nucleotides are TGTGCCAGCAGTGACAACTCTGGGGCCAACGTCCTGACTTTC.

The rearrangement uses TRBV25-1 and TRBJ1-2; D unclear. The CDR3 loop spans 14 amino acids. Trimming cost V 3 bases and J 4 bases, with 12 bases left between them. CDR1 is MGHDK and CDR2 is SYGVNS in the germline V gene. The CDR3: CASSDPNRFYGYTF. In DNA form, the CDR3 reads TGTGCCAGCAGTGACCCCAACAGATTCTATGGCTACACCTTC.

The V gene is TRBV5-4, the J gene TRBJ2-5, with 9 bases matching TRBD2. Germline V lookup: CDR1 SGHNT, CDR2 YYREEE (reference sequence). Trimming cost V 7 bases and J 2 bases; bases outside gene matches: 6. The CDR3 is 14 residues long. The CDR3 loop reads CASRGGASQETQYF. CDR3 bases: TGTGCCAGCCGCGGGGGGGCTTCGCAAGAGACCCAGTACTTC.

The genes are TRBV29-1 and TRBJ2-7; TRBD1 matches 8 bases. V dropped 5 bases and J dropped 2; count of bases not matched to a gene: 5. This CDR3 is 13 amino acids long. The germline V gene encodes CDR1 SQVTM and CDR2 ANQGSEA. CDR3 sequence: CSVQSDRAYEQYF. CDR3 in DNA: TGCAGCGTTCAATCGGACAGGGCCTACGAGCAGTACTTC.

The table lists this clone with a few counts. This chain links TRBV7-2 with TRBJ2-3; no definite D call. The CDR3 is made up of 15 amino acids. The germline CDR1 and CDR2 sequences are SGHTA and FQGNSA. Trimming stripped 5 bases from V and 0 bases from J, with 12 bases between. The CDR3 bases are TGTGCCAGCAGCCGCCAGTGGTCTAGCACAGATACGCAGTATTTT. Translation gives CASSRQWSSTDTQYF.

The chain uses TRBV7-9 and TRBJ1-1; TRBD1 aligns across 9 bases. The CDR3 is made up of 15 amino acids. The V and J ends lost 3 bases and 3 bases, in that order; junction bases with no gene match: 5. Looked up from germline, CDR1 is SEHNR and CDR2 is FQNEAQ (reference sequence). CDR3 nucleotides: TGTGCCAGCAGCTTTCCGGGACAGGGAGACACTGAAGCTTTCTTT. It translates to CASSFPGQGDTEAFF.

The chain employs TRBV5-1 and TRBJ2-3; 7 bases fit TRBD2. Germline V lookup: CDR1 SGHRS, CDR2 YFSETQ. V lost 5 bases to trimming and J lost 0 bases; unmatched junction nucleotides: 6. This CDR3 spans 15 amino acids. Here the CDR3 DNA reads TGCGCCAGCAGGCGGACGGGGGGAAGCACAGATACGCAGTATTTT. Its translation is CASRRTGGSTDTQYF.